The 20 T cell receptor beta chains reported below all come from one sample, sequenced in a study of human T cells and chemical hapten exposure (dated by TCRdb to the early 2020s). Interpreted using the paper, the time point label stands for: patch test 2, 6 weeks after DPC sensitization. The treatment or condition label on this specimen signifies: therapeutic diphenylcyclopropenone sensitization with weekly scalp DPC. Library preparation employed RACE. TCRdb shows the sequencer as NextSeq 500. Through fastp at Q25 and MiXCR, TCRdb rebuilt clones from the public reads, retaining in-frame beta chains. Rows with a matching CDR3 protein are joined into one entry that keeps the most common DNA and genes. In all, the sample holds just over 350,000 distinct CDR3 sequences, and about 6% of those were seen once. The top ten clones comprise around 6.1% of the sample. This specimen consisted of whole blood, obtained in connection with sensitization to the hapten diphenylcyclopropenone (DPC). These receptors originate from a woman aged 18-30 years with alopecia areata. Some clones in this sample may be carry-over from other donors' samples.

This clonotype was observed at least ten times. The genes are TRBV12-3 or TRBV12-4 and TRBJ2-1; D is possibly TRBD2 (5 bases). The CDR3 sequence is 14 residues long. The V end lost 7 bases, the J end lost 8 bases, and 18 bases lay between the germline ends. This chain's CDR3 is CASTSGIGFDEQFF. CDR3 nucleotide sequence: TGTGCCAGCACCTCCGGGATAGGGTTCGATGAGCAGTTCTTC.

The sample holds many counts of this clonotype. Sequence at one end of the junction differs from germline and may be a read error. The CDR3, as DNA: TGTGCCAGCAGCGAGCTACCGGGACAGGCGGACTTC. Amino acids: CASSELPGQADF. This rearrangement joins TRBV12-3 or TRBV12-4 to TRBJ2-7; TRBD1 aligns across 8 bases. This CDR3 spans 12 amino acids.

This clonotype was detected many times. The V gene is TRBV6-5, the J gene TRBJ1-6, with 7 bases fitting TRBD1. The CDR3 contains 14 residues. Looked up from germline, CDR1 is MNHEY and CDR2 is SVGAGI. Trimming took 4 bases from V and 8 from J; bases not matched to a gene: 5. The CDR3 DNA sequence: TGTGCCAGCAGTTCACAGGGGTTGGATTCACCCCTCCACTTT. Translation gives CASSSQGLDSPLHF.

At least ten counts were recorded for this clonotype. DNA for the CDR3: TGTGCCAGCAGCCAGTGGGACCGAGCAAGGCGAGATCAGCCCCAGCATTTT. Its protein is CASSQWDRARRDQPQHF. The chain uses TRBV7-2 and TRBJ1-5; perhaps TRBD1 as D (5 bases). CDR3 length: 17 residues. Germline CDR1 reads SGHTA; CDR2 reads FQGNSA. V was trimmed by 5 bases and J by 5 bases, leaving 22 bases between them.

This clonotype was picked up a small number of times. The chain employs TRBV5-6 and TRBJ2-7; D possibly corresponds to TRBD2 (5 bases). The CDR3 has 13 amino acids. Trimming removed 0 bases at V and 7 bases at J, with 11 bases between. Germline V gene sequence: CDR1 SGHDT, CDR2 YYEEEE. The CDR3 DNA is TGTGCCAGCAGCTTGGCAGCGGAGGAGGAGCAGTACTTC. It is translated as CASSLAAEEEQYF.

This clonotype was seen repeatedly, ten times or more. At one boundary the junction diverges from the germline segment, which might be a read error. The chain links TRBV6-6 to TRBJ2-3; D is uncertain. The CDR3 runs 14 residues. Germline V CDR1 and CDR2: MNHNY, SVGAGI (reference sequence). The CDR3 reads CASSYSNSADTQYF. The CDR3 bases are TGTGCCAGCAGTTACTCTAACTCCGCAGACACGCAGTATTTT.

This clonotype has at least ten counts. This chain joins TRBV18 and TRBJ1-2, with D possibly matching TRBD1 (5 bases). The CDR3 sequence is 16 residues long. CDR1 and CDR2 from the germline V gene are KGHSH and LQKENI. The V and J ends lost 2 bases and 2 bases respectively, with 15 bases between them. In nucleotides, the CDR3 is TGTGCCAGCTCACCATCGGTTGCGACAGCCAACTATGGCTACACCTTC. Translation: CASSPSVATANYGYTF.

This clonotype was seen a few times. One junction end disagrees with the germline gene, perhaps due to a read error. V and J are TRBV5-1 and TRBJ2-1, with 8 bases aligning to TRBD2. The V gene's germline CDR1 is SGHRS and CDR2 YFSETQ. The CDR3 length is 15 residues. The CDR3 sequence is CASSLAGSSYNEQFF. Here the CDR3 DNA reads TGTGCCAGCAGTTTAGCGGGGAGCTCCTACAATGAGCAGTTCTTC.

The rearrangement joins TRBV6-1 to TRBJ2-7, with D possibly matching TRBD1 (6 bases). Trimming pared 6 bases from V and 5 bases from J, leaving 20 bases between. The V gene's germline CDR1 is MNHNS and CDR2 SASEGT. CDR3 length: 15 residues. The CDR3 coding sequence is TGTGCCAGCAGCCTCCTGAGGGTACAGGGAGACGAGCAGTACTTC. Translation: CASSLLRVQGDEQYF.

As for this clonotype: The junction does not match germline at one end; this may be a read error. The V call is TRBV18, the J call TRBJ1-4; no firm D call. The CDR3 covers 12 residues. The germline V gene encodes CDR1 KGHSH and CDR2 LQKENI. CDR3 sequence: CATSRGNEKLFF. The CDR3 coding sequence is TGTGCCACCTCACGGGGAAATGAAAAACTGTTTTTT.

This rearrangement joins TRBV3-1 to TRBJ2-2; tentatively, D is TRBD1 (6 bases). V dropped 0 bases and J dropped 6 bases, with 14 bases sitting between them. The germline CDR1 and CDR2 sequences are LGHDT and YNNKEL (reference sequence). CDR3 length equals 16 residues. This CDR3 is CASSQDGQGWAGELFF. The CDR3 DNA reads TGTGCCAGCAGCCAAGATGGCCAGGGGTGGGCCGGGGAGCTGTTTTTT.

The rearrangement links TRBV3-1 to TRBJ2-3, with 14 bases that match TRBD2. The CDR3 sequence is 18 residues long. V was clipped by 2 bases and J by 0 bases; unmatched bases: 4. Germline V gene sequence: CDR1 LGHDT, CDR2 YNNKEL (reference sequence). This CDR3 is CASSQTGTSGGSTDTQYF. CDR3 nucleotides: TGTGCCAGCAGCCAAACGGGGACTAGCGGGGGCAGCACAGATACGCAGTATTTT.

This clonotype has more than one count but fewer than ten. The V call is TRBV6-6, the J call TRBJ1-5; D call uncertain. Trimming pared 5 bases from V and 1 base from J, leaving 9 bases between. Germline CDR1 is MNHNY and CDR2 is SVGAGI (reference sequence). The CDR3 is 14 residues long. The CDR3 loop reads CASSAGRSNQPQHF. The DNA of the CDR3 is TGTGCCAGCAGTGCGGGAAGGAGCAATCAGCCCCAGCATTTT.

The genes are TRBV28 and TRBJ2-7; 10 bases agree with TRBD1. The CDR3 extends over 14 amino acids. Trimming at V came to 5 bases and at J to 5 bases, leaving 6 bases not matched to a gene. Germline CDR1 and CDR2: MDHEN and SYDVKM. The CDR3 spells CASSAPGQGNEQYF. Written as DNA, the CDR3 is TGTGCCAGCAGTGCCCCGGGACAGGGGAACGAGCAGTACTTC.

The chain recombines TRBV4-3 with TRBJ1-2; D gene unclear. This CDR3 region has 15 residues. Trimming cost V 0 bases and J 2 bases, with 10 bases left between them. The germline gives CDR1 LGHNA, CDR2 YSLEER. The CDR3 is CASSQDADWNYGYTF. The CDR3 bases are TGCGCCAGCAGCCAAGATGCCGACTGGAACTATGGCTACACCTTC.

This clonotype was observed at least ten times. The chain has TRBV18 and TRBJ1-2; a weak D match, TRBD1 (6 bases). The CDR3 loop spans 15 amino acids. V lost 2 bases, J lost 4 bases, and 14 bases lay in between. The V gene's germline CDR1 is KGHSH and CDR2 LQKENI. CDR3 residues: CASSPSGTPTYGYTF. CDR3 nucleotide sequence: TGTGCCAGCTCACCATCCGGGACACCGACCTATGGCTACACCTTC. The full variable domain, completed using reference TRBV18 and TRBJ1-2, is NAGVMQNPRHLVRRRGQEARLRCSPMKGHSHVYWYRQLPEEGLKFMVYLQKENIIDESGMPKERFSAEFPKEGPSILRIQQVVRGDSAAYFCASSPSGTPTYGYTFGSGTRLTVV.

In this sample, this clonotype turned up many times. J is TRBJ2-5 and V is TRBV27, with D tentatively TRBD1 or TRBD2 (5 bases each). The CDR3 covers 13 residues. V lost 5 bases and J 3 bases, leaving 10 bases between the germline ends. Per germline, CDR1 MNHEY and CDR2 SMNVEV (reference sequence). The CDR3 region is CASSPGPKETQYF. The CDR3 DNA is TGTGCCAGCAGTCCGGGACCCAAAGAGACCCAGTACTTC.

This clonotype was counted only a few times. The chain carries TRBV3-1 and TRBJ1-1; D call uncertain. The CDR3 extends over 14 amino acids. Per germline, CDR1 LGHDT and CDR2 YNNKEL (reference sequence). V was shortened by 3 bases and J by 1 base, with 9 bases between the two germline ends. CDR3 in DNA: TGTGCCAGCAGCCATTCGGACGCGAACACTGAAGCTTTCTTT. Protein product: CASSHSDANTEAFF.

The sample holds a few counts of this clonotype. V and J are TRBV7-9 and TRBJ2-3; tentatively, D is TRBD2 (6 bases). The CDR3 loop spans 14 amino acids. V was trimmed by 6 bases and J by 2 bases, leaving 12 bases between them. Germline V gene sequence: CDR1 SEHNR, CDR2 FQNEAQ (reference sequence). CDR3 bases: TGTGCCAGCAGATCGGGACTTTACACAGATACGCAGTATTTT. Residues: CASRSGLYTDTQYF.

The V and J genes are TRBV20-1 and TRBJ2-1; possible D gene TRBD1, 6 bases. CDR1 and CDR2 from the germline V gene are DFQATT and SNEGSKA (reference sequence). Trimming took 6 bases from V and 4 from J, leaving 10 bases between them. This CDR3 is 12 amino acids long. The CDR3 DNA sequence: TGCAGTGCATGGACAGATTACAATGAGCAGTTCTTC. It specifies CSAWTDYNEQFF.